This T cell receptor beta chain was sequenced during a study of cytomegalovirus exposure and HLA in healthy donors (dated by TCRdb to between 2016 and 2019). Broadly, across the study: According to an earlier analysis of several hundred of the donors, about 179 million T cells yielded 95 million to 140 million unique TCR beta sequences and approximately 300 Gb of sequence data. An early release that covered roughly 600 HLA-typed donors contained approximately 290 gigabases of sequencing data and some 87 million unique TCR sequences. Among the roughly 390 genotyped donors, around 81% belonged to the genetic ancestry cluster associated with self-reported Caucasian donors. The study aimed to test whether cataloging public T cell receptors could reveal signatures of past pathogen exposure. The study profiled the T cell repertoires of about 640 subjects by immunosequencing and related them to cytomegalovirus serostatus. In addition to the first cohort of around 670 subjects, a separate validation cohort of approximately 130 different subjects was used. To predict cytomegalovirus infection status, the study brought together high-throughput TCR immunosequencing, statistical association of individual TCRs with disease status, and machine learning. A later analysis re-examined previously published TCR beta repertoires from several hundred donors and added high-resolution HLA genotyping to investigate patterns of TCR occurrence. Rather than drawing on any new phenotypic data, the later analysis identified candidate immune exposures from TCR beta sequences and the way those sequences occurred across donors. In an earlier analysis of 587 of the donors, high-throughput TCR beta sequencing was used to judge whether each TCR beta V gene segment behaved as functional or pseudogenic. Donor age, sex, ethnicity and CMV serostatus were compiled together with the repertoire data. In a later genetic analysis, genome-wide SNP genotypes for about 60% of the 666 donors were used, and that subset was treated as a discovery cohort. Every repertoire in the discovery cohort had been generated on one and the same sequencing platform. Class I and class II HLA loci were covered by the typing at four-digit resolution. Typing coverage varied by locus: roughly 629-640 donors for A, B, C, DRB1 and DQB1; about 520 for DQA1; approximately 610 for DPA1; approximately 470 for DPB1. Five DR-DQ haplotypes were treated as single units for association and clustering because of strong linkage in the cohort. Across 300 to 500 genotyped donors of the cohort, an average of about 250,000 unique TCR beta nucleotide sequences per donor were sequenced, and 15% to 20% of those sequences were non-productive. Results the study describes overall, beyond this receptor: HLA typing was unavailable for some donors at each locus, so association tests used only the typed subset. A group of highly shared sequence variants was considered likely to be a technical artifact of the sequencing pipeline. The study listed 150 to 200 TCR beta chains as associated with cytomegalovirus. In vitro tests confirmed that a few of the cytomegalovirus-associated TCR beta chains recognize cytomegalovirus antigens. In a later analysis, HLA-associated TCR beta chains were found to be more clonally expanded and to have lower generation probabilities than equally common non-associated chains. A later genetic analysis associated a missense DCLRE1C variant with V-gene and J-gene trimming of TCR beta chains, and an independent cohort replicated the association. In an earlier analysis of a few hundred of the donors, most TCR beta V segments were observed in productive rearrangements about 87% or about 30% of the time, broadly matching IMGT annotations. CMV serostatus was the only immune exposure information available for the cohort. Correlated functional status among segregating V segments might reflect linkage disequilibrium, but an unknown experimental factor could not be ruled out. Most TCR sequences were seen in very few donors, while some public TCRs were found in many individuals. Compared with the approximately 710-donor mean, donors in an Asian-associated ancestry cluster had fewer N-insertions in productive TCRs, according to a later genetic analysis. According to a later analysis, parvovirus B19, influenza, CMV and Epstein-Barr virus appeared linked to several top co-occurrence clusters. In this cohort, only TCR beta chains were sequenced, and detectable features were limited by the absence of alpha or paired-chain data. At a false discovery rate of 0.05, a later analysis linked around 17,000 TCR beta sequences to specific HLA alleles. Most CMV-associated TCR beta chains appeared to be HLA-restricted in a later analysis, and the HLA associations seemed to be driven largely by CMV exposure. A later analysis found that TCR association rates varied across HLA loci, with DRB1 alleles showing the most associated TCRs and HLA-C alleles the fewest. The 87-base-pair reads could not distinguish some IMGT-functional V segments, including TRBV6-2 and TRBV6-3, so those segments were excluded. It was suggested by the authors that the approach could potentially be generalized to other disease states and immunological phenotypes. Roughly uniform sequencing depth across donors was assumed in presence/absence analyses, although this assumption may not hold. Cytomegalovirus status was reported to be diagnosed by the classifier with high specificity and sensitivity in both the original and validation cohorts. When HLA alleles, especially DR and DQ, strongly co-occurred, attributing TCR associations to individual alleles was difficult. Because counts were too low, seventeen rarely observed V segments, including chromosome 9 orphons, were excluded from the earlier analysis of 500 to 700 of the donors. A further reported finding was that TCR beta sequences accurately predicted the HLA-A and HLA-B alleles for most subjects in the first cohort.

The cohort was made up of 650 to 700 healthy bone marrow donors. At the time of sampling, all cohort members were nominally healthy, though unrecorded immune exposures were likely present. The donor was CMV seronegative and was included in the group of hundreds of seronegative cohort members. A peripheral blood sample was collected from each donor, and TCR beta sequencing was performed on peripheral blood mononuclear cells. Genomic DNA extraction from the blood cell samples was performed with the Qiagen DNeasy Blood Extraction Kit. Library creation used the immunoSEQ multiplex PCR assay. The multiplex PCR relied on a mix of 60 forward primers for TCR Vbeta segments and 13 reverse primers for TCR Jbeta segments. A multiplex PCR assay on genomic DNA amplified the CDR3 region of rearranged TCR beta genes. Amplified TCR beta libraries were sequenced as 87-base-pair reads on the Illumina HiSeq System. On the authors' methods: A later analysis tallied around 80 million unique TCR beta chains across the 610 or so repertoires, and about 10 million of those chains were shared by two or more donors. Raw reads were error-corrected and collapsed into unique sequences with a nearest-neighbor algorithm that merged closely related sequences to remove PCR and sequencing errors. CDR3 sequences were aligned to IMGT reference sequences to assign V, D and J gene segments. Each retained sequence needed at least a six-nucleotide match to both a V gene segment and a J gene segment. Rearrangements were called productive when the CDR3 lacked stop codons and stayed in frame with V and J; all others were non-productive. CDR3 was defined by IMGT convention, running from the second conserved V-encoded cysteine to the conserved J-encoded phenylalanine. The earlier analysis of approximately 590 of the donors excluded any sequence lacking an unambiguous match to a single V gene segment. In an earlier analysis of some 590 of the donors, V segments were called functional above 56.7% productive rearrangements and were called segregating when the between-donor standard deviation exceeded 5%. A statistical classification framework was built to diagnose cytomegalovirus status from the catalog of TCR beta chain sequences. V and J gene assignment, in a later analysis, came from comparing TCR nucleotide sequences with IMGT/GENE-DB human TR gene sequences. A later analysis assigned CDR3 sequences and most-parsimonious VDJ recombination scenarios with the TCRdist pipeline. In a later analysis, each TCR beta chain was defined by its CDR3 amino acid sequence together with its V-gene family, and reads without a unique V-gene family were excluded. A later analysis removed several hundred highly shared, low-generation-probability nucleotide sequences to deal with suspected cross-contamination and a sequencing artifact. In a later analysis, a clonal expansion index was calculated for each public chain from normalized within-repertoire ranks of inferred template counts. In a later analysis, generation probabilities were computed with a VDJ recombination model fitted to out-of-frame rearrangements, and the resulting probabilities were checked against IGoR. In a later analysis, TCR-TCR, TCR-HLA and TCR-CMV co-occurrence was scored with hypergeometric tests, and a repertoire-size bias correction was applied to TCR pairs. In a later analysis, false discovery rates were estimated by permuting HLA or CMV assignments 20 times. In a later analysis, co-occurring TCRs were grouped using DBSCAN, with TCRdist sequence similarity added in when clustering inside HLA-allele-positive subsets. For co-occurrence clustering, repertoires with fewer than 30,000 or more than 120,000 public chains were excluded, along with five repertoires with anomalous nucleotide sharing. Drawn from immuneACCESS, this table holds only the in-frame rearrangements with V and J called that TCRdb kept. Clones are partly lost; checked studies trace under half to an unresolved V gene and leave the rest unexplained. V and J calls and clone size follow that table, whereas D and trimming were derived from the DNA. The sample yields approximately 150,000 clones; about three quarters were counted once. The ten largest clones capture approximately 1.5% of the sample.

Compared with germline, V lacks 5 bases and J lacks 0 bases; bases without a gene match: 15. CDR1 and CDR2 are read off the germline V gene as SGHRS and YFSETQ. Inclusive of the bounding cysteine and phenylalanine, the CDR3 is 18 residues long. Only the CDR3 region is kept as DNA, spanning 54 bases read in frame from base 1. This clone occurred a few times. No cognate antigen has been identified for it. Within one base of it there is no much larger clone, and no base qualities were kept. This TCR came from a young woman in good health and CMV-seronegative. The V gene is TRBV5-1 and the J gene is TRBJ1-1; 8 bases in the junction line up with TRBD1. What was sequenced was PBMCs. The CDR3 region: CASRADGQGVFLNTEAFF. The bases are TGCGCCAGCAGGGCGGACGGACAGGGCGTTTTCCTGAACACTGAAGCTTTCTTT.